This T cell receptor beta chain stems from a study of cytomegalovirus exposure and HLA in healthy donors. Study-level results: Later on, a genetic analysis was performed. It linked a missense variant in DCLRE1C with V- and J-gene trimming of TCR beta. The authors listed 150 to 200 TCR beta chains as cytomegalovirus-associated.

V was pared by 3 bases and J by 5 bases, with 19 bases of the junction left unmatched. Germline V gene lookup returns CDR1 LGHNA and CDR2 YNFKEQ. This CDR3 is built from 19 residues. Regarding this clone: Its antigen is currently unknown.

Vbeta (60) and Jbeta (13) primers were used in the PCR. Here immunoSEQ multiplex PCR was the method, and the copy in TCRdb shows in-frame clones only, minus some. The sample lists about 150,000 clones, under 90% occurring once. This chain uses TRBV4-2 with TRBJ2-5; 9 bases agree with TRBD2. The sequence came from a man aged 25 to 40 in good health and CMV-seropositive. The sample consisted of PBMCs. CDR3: CASSQTSAGGRISAETQYF. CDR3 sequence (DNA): TGTGCCAGCAGCCAGACCTCGGCGGGAGGGCGAATCTCTGCGGAGACCCAGTACTTC.